The 20 T cell receptor beta chains below all came from one sample that was sequenced in a study of OX40 agonist ivuxolimab in advanced cancers. The protocol was immunoSEQ multiplex PCR, while the TCRdb copy is restricted to in-frame clones and leaves out a portion. The sample lists approximately 58,000 clones, around 85% occurring once. This specimen consisted of CD4+ or CD8+ T cells sorted from blood, obtained in a trial of the OX40 agonist ivuxolimab. The receptors derive from an adult with an advanced solid tumor such as melanoma, head and neck, liver or kidney cancer.

This sequence joins TRBV7-2 and TRBJ1-2; D is possibly TRBD1 (5 bases). The V and J ends lost 5 bases and 6 bases respectively, with 13 bases between them. From germline, CDR1 is SGHTA and CDR2 FQGNSA. There are 13 residues in the CDR3. The CDR3 spells CASSIQRGDGYTF. CDR3 coding DNA: TGTGCCAGCAGCATACAGAGGGGCGATGGCTACACCTTC.

The chain uses TRBV7-8 and TRBJ2-2; 11 nucleotides align to TRBD2. Losses at the gene ends were 6 bases for V and 5 bases for J; bases not matched to a gene: 8. Germline lookup yields CDR1 SGHVS and CDR2 FQNEAQ. The CDR3 length is 16 residues. CDR3 loop: CASRRLAGGGTGELFF. The CDR3 coding sequence is TGTGCCAGCAGACGTTTAGCGGGAGGGGGGACCGGGGAGCTGTTTTTT.

The chain is built from TRBV5-8 and TRBJ2-7, with TRBD2 matching 9 bases. With V trimmed by 4 bases and J by 0 bases, 5 bases remained unmatched. This CDR3 comprises 15 residues. CDR1 SGHTS and CDR2 YDEGEE come from the germline V gene. The CDR3 sequence is CASSTGTSNSYEQYF. Written as DNA, the CDR3 is TGTGCCAGCAGCACCGGGACTAGCAACTCCTACGAGCAGTACTTC. Together with reference TRBV5-8 and TRBJ2-7, the CDR3 gives the full variable domain: EAGVTQSPTHLIKTRGQQATLRCSPISGHTSVYWYQQALGLGLQFLLWYDEGEERNRGNFPPRFSGRQFPNYSSELNVNALELEDSALYLCASSTGTSNSYEQYFGPGTRLTVT.

CDR3 in DNA: TGTGCCAGCAGCTTAGGACTGTTGAATAGCAATCAGCCCCAGCATTTT. Its translation: CASSLGLLNSNQPQHF. The chain uses TRBV5-8 and TRBJ1-5; D gene ambiguous. Trimming cost V 2 bases and J 0 bases, with 12 bases left between them. The germline V gene encodes CDR1 SGHTS and CDR2 YDEGEE. The CDR3 is 16 residues long. The complete variable domain, with remaining parts taken from reference TRBV5-8 and TRBJ1-5, reads EAGVTQSPTHLIKTRGQQATLRCSPISGHTSVYWYQQALGLGLQFLLWYDEGEERNRGNFPPRFSGRQFPNYSSELNVNALELEDSALYLCASSLGLLNSNQPQHFGDGTRLSIL.

This clone has a handful of counts. V usage is TRBV19 and J usage is TRBJ2-6; 10 bases fit TRBD2. Germline V CDR1 and CDR2: LNHDA, SQIVND (reference sequence). The length of the CDR3 is 20 residues. The V gene end was trimmed by 5 bases and the J gene end by 1 base; junction bases not matched to a gene: 14. The DNA for the CDR3 is TGTGCCAGTAGTCCCCGGGACAGCGGGAGGGCCAGATCTGGGGCCAACGTCCTGACTTTC. Protein: CASSPRDSGRARSGANVLTF.

This rearrangement joins TRBV5-4 to TRBJ2-7; 12 nucleotides match TRBD2. CDR1 and CDR2 (germline): SGHNT, YYREEE (reference sequence). The junction had 4 bases not matched to a gene; V was cut back by 1 base and J by 2 bases. The CDR3 loop spans 16 amino acids. The CDR3, as DNA: TGTGCCAGCAGCTTGATGACTAGCGGGAGCGCCTACGAGCAGTACTTC. This translates into CASSLMTSGSAYEQYF.

The chain recombines TRBV5-1 with TRBJ2-1; tentatively, D is TRBD1 (5 bases). The ends were cut back, 0 bases at V and 10 bases at J, with 17 bases in the middle. CDR1 SGHRS and CDR2 YFSETQ come from the germline V gene. This CDR3 contains 15 residues. The CDR3 region is CASSLEGQGFDEQFF. DNA for the CDR3: TGCGCCAGCAGCTTGGAAGGGCAGGGCTTCGACGAGCAGTTCTTC.

V is TRBV6-5 and J is TRBJ2-7; 7 nucleotides match TRBD2. This CDR3 region has 15 residues. Trimming took 3 bases from V and 4 from J; bases not matched to a gene: 9. Germline CDR1 is MNHEY and CDR2 is SVGAGI. The CDR3 here is CASSYMPSGTYEQYF. CDR3 in DNA: TGTGCCAGCAGTTATATGCCTAGCGGAACATACGAGCAGTACTTC.

The chain links TRBV6-5 to TRBJ2-2; no clear D. The CDR3 spans 13 residues. Germline CDR1 reads MNHEY; CDR2 reads SVGAGI. V dropped 7 bases and J dropped 7 bases, with 13 bases sitting between them. The CDR3 spells CASTRRPGGELFF. CDR3 nucleotide sequence: TGTGCCAGCACTCGCCGACCCGGCGGGGAGCTGTTTTTT.

The V call is TRBV30, the J call TRBJ2-2; unclear D gene. This CDR3 is built from 14 residues. V was trimmed by 0 bases and J by 0 bases, leaving 5 bases between them. Germline V gives CDR1 GTSNPN, CDR2 SVGIG (reference sequence). CDR3 DNA sequence: TGTGCCTGGAGTGTATCATCGAACACCGGGGAGCTGTTTTTT. It is translated as CAWSVSSNTGELFF.

The chain couples TRBV29-1 to TRBJ1-1, with D hard to call. Deletions cut 1 base from V and 0 bases from J, with 6 bases between. The germline gives CDR1 SQVTM, CDR2 ANQGSEA. This CDR3 is 13 amino acids long. The CDR3 DNA sequence: TGCAGCGTTGAAGGGTTGATGAACACTGAAGCTTTCTTT. The encoded protein is CSVEGLMNTEAFF.

On this clone itself: Mismatch with germline at one junction end may stem from a read error. The chain uses TRBV9 and TRBJ2-3, with D tentatively TRBD2 (5 bases). Germline CDR1 reads SGDLS; CDR2 reads YYNGEE. CDR3 length equals 13 residues. CDR3: CASNVAQEDTQYF. Written as DNA, the CDR3 is TGTGCCAGCAACGTAGCGCAGGAAGATACGCAGTATTTT.

CDR3 in DNA: TGTGCCAGCAGCTTAGGAGGGCCTACTAATGAAAAACTGTTTTTT. Translation: CASSLGGPTNEKLFF. V gene TRBV7-2 combines with J gene TRBJ1-4; D gene ambiguous. V was trimmed by 1 base and J by 2 bases, leaving 8 bases between them. CDR3 length: 15 residues. Germline CDR1 SGHTA, CDR2 FQGNSA.

This chain links TRBV5-1 with TRBJ1-1, with D unclear. Germline loops: CDR1 SGHRS, CDR2 YFSETQ. CDR3 size: 14 residues. Trimming shortened V by 0 bases and J by 5 bases, and 11 bases separated the two germline ends. The DNA of the CDR3 is TGCGCCAGCAGCTTGGAAAGGGCGGAGACTGAAGCTTTCTTT. It encodes CASSLERAETEAFF.

In its sample, this clone was seen a few times. The V gene is TRBV7-3, the J gene TRBJ2-1; TRBD2 might be the D (5 bases). The CDR3 runs to 17 residues. The germline V gene encodes CDR1 SGHTA and CDR2 FQGTGA. The V and J ends lost 0 bases and 10 bases respectively, with 22 bases between them. CDR3 loop: CASSLTVERFVSGEQFF. The DNA for the CDR3 is TGTGCCAGCAGCTTAACTGTTGAACGCTTCGTGTCGGGGGAGCAGTTCTTC.

The genes are TRBV6-5 and TRBJ2-3, with D possibly matching TRBD2 (6 bases). The germline V gene has CDR1 MNHEY and CDR2 SVGAGI. V lost 5 bases to trimming and J lost 3 bases, with 12 bases between them. The CDR3 totals 14 residues. CDR3 protein: CASSPSGRTDTQYF. The DNA of the CDR3 is TGTGCCAGCAGTCCTTCCGGGAGAACAGATACGCAGTATTTT.

The rearrangement uses TRBV28 and TRBJ1-2; D perhaps matches TRBD1 (6 bases). CDR1 is MDHEN, CDR2 SYDVKM, per germline. Trimming took 1 base from V and 4 from J, leaving 10 bases between them. This CDR3 spans 14 amino acids. In DNA form, the CDR3 reads TGTGCCAGCAGTTTATCACAGGGTGTCTATGGCTACACCTTC. As protein: CASSLSQGVYGYTF.

A few counts support this clone. The rearrangement links TRBV6-1 to TRBJ1-4; no definite D call. The CDR3 consists of 15 residues. Per germline, CDR1 MNHNS and CDR2 SASEGT. V lost 2 bases to trimming and J lost 4 bases, with 11 bases between them. The CDR3 coding sequence is TGTGCCAGCAGTGAATTCACAGCCGATAATGAAAAACTGTTTTTT. Its translation is CASSEFTADNEKLFF.

The genes are TRBV6-5 and TRBJ2-5, with 9 bases aligning to TRBD1. The length of the CDR3 is 14 residues. The J segment lost 3 bases and the V segment lost 4 bases, leaving 3 bases of the junction unmatched. CDR1 MNHEY and CDR2 SVGAGI come from the germline V gene. DNA of the CDR3: TGTGCCAGCAGTTCGGACAGGGGAAAAGAGACCCAGTACTTC. It translates to CASSSDRGKETQYF.

The V and J genes are TRBV5-6 and TRBJ1-2, with TRBD1 matching over 10 bases. CDR1 is SGHDT, CDR2 YYEEEE, per germline. This CDR3 has 15 amino acids. The V segment lost 3 bases and the J segment 5 bases; nucleotides outside the gene matches: 7. The CDR3 region is CASSSDRGPRYGYTF. The CDR3 coding sequence is TGTGCCAGCAGCTCCGACAGGGGGCCTCGTTATGGCTACACCTTC.